The rows below give T cell receptor beta chains drawn from one sample of a study of T-cell memory formation after mild COVID-19. TCRdb reprocessed the 5' RACE reads with MiXCR, giving one entry per CDR3 protein. The sample has roughly 380,000 distinct CDR3 sequences; around 28% are singletons. Sequenced sample: PBMCs or a T cell subset sorted from them (not recorded which). The receptors come from an adult woman who had mild COVID-19 (a few samples of this study predate the infection). Cell type and time point are not known. Both conserved end residues are part of each CDR3. Each record gives: clone size, D gene, V gene, J gene, CDR3 DNA, CDR3 protein. D genes are given only for firm matches. Clone size, where shown, is once, few, many, or a class for clones that have expanded.

.	TRBD2	TRBV7-9	TRBJ2-7	TGTGCCAGCAGCTTAGGATCGGGGGGGCTTGGCGAGCAGTACTTC	CASSLGSGGLGEQYF
few	.	TRBV29-1	TRBJ2-5	TGCAGCTCCGGGACAACGGAGACCCAGTACTTC	CSSGTTETQYF
few	.	TRBV12-3/TRBV12-4	TRBJ2-5	TGTGCCAGCAGTTGGGCCCAACGGGAGACCCAGTACTTC	CASSWAQRETQYF
.	TRBD1	TRBV30	TRBJ2-7	TGTGCCTGGAGTGTACTCGGGGGGACAGGGAGTTCCTACGAGCAGTACTTC	CAWSVLGGTGSSYEQYF
few	.	TRBV24-1	TRBJ2-6	TGTGCCACCAGTGATTGGGGTGAGGGACCTGGGGCCAACGTCCTGACTTTC	CATSDWGEGPGANVLTF
few	.	TRBV5-1	TRBJ1-6	TGCGCCAGCAAATTGGGAGCAGGCAATTCACCCCTCCACTTT	CASKLGAGNSPLHF
.	TRBD1	TRBV29-1	TRBJ1-1	TGCAGCGTTGGGGACAGGAACACTGAAGCTTTCTTT	CSVGDRNTEAFF
few	TRBD1	TRBV2	TRBJ1-5	TGTGCCAGCACACGACAGGGAGGCAATCAGCCCCAGCATTTT	CASTRQGGNQPQHF
.	TRBD1	TRBV14	TRBJ2-1	TGTGCCAGCAGCCAACTGACAGGGTGGGATGAGCAGTTCTTC	CASSQLTGWDEQFF
few	TRBD2	TRBV11-2	TRBJ2-7	TGTGCCAGCAGCTTAGAGTCTAGCGGCTCCTACGAGCAGTACTTC	CASSLESSGSYEQYF
.	.	TRBV18	TRBJ1-3	TGTGCCAGCTCAACACGGGAAACCCCTGGAAACACCATATATTTT	CASSTRETPGNTIYF
.	TRBD2	TRBV7-3	TRBJ2-1	TGTGCCAGCAGCTCCGAAAGACTAGCGGGAGGTGAGCAGTTCTTC	CASSSERLAGGEQFF
.	.	TRBV6-5	TRBJ1-2	TGTGCCAGCAGCCTATACCCGTCGGGGGGGTATGGCTACACCTTC	CASSLYPSGGYGYTF
.	.	TRBV6-1	TRBJ2-6	TGTGCCACTAGGGGATCTGGGGCCAACGTCCTGACTTTC	CATRGSGANVLTF
many	.	TRBV25-1	TRBJ2-1	TGTGCCAGCACTTCCTACAACTTTGAGCAGTTCTTC	CASTSYNFEQFF
.	TRBD1	TRBV5-1	TRBJ2-1	TGCGCCAGCAGCGAGGGAGCAGGGGGCCCATACAATGAGCAGTTCTTC	CASSEGAGGPYNEQFF
.	TRBD1	TRBV6-6	TRBJ1-5	TGTGCCAGCAGTTCACGACAGGGGAGCAATCAGCCCCAGCATTTT	CASSSRQGSNQPQHF
.	TRBD1	TRBV9	TRBJ2-5	TGTGCCAGCAACGGACAGGGAAAAGAGACCCAGTACTTC	CASNGQGKETQYF
.	.	TRBV5-1	TRBJ1-1	TGCGCCAGCAGCCCTTTGGTTACGACGGGGAGCACTGAAGCTTTCTTT	CASSPLVTTGSTEAFF
.	TRBD2	TRBV20-1	TRBJ2-1	TGCAGTGTTGGGGCGGGGGATGAGCAGTTCTTC	CSVGAGDEQFF
.	TRBD1	TRBV6-5	TRBJ2-7	TGTGCCAGCAAGAGGGACAGCCAGAGCTCCTACGAGCAGTACTTC	CASKRDSQSSYEQYF
few	TRBD2	TRBV5-1	TRBJ2-7	TGCGCCAGCAGCCCACCGGGACTAGCCAAAGAGGAGCAGTACTTC	CASSPPGLAKEEQYF
.	.	TRBV12-3/TRBV12-4	TRBJ2-2	TGTGCCAGCAGTCCAAGGGGTAGCACCGGGGAGCTGTTTTTT	CASSPRGSTGELFF
.	TRBD2	TRBV12-3/TRBV12-4	TRBJ2-7	TGTGCCAGCAGTTTCGATAGTAGCGGGGCACATTACGAGCAGTACTTC	CASSFDSSGAHYEQYF
.	TRBD1	TRBV10-3	TRBJ1-1	TGTGCCATCAGTGACGGACAGGGTATCACTGAAGCTTTCTTT	CAISDGQGITEAFF
.	.	TRBV6-1	TRBJ2-3	TGTGCCAACACAGATACGCAGTATTTT	CANTDTQYF
few	.	TRBV5-1	TRBJ1-2	TGCGCCAGCAGCTTGGAAGGGGCCGGCTATGGCTACACCTTC	CASSLEGAGYGYTF
few	.	TRBV9	TRBJ1-2	TGTGCCAGCAGCGTAGTTGGCGATGGGCCAGCACGCGGCTACACCTTC	CASSVVGDGPARGYTF
once	.	TRBV7-9	TRBJ2-5	TGTGCCAGCAGCCTCCGGGACACACAAGAGACCCAGTACTTC	CASSLRDTQETQYF
once	TRBD2	TRBV13	TRBJ2-2	TGTGCCAGCAGCGGGAGGGCGGACACCGGGGAGCTGTTTTTT	CASSGRADTGELFF
.	.	TRBV12-3/TRBV12-4	TRBJ2-7	TGTGCCAGCAGTTCCCTGATTGGGGGCGAGCAGTACTTC	CASSSLIGGEQYF
.	.	TRBV7-2	TRBJ1-4	TGTGCCAGCAGCTCGACCGGGACGGCGAATGAAAAACTGTTTTTT	CASSSTGTANEKLFF
few	TRBD2	TRBV7-6	TRBJ2-2	TGTGCCAGCAGCACTAGCGGGAACACCGGGGAGCTGTTTTTT	CASSTSGNTGELFF
.	TRBD2	TRBV4-3	TRBJ2-1	TGCGCCAGCAGCCGAGTAGCGGGAGCCCTGGGGAATGAGCAGTTCTTC	CASSRVAGALGNEQFF
.	.	TRBV12-3/TRBV12-4	TRBJ1-3	TGTGCCAGCCTGCCTCCCGGGCTCCCCCCCGGTGCGGGAAACACCATATATTTT	CASLPPGLPPGAGNTIYF
once	.	TRBV5-1	TRBJ2-7	TGCGCCAGCAGCTTGACGGCAGGGGCCGGTCGGGAGCAGTACTTC	CASSLTAGAGREQYF
few	.	TRBV20-1	TRBJ1-4	TGCAGTGCCAGGACCGGGTACGGGGAAAAACTGTTTTTT	CSARTGYGEKLFF